This TCR beta chain emerged from a study of OX40 agonist ivuxolimab in advanced cancers. Study context: Patients were infused with ivuxolimab every 2 weeks at 0.01 to 10 mg/kg. Allowance was made for prior anti-PD-1, anti-PD-L1 or anti-CTLA-4 therapy, and approximately 40% had some. Notes on the study in general: Circulating CD4+ and CD8+ T cells showed clonal expansion by week 6 at 0.1 to 3.0 mg/kg. With doses of 0.1-3.0 mg/kg, partial responders showed among the lowest clonal expansion.

The CDR3 sequence is 13 residues long. V was trimmed by 1 base and J by 5 bases, leaving 8 bases between them. Germline V gene lookup returns CDR1 KGHSH and CDR2 LQKENI. Produced via immunoSEQ multiplex PCR; TCRdb's table is partial and in-frame only. The sample contains tens of thousands of clones, roughly nine tenths of which appear only once. A remark on this clone: Its antigen remains unidentified.

The V gene is TRBV18, the J gene TRBJ1-1; D is unclear. The material sequenced was CD4+ or CD8+ T cells sorted from blood, taken in a trial of the OX40 agonist ivuxolimab. This receptor was obtained from an adult with an advanced solid tumor such as melanoma, head and neck, liver or kidney cancer. CDR3 sequence: CASSPLGWTEAFF. The CDR3 bases are TGTGCCAGCTCACCACTAGGGTGGACTGAAGCTTTCTTT.